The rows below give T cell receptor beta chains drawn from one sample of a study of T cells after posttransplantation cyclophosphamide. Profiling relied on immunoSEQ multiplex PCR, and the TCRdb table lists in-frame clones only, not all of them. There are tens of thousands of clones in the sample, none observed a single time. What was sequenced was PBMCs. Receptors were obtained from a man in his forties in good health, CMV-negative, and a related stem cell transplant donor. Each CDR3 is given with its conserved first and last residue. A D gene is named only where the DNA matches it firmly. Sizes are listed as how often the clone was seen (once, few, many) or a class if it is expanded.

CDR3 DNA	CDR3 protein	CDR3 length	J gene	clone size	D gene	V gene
TGTGCCAGCGGGACAGGGGGCGCGAGGAGCTCCTACGAGCAGTACTTC	CASGTGGARSSYEQYF	16	TRBJ2-7	many	TRBD1	TRBV19
TGTGCCACCCTGGGCCCTTCCTACAATGAGCAGTTCTTC	CATLGPSYNEQFF	13	TRBJ2-1	many	NA	TRBV15
TGTGCCAGCAGCTTTATCTGGGCTAGCGGAATCTACGAGCAGTACTTC	CASSFIWASGIYEQYF	16	TRBJ2-7	many	TRBD2	TRBV5-6
TGCAGCGTTGGGGGGGTATACAATGAGCAGTTCTTC	CSVGGVYNEQFF	12	TRBJ2-1	many	NA	TRBV29-1
TGTGCCAGCAGCGATACAGGGGAAGGGGGTCAGCCCCAGCATTTT	CASSDTGEGGQPQHF	15	TRBJ1-5	many	TRBD1	TRBV6-1
TGTGCCAGCAGCGGGAGACTCAATTCTCAAGAGACCCAGTACTTC	CASSGRLNSQETQYF	15	TRBJ2-5	many	NA	TRBV7-9
TGTGCCAGTAGTAGGGGACAGGGGAGTTCCTACGAGCAGTACTTC	CASSRGQGSSYEQYF	15	TRBJ2-7	many	TRBD1	TRBV19
TGTGCCAGCAGTTTATACGGGACAGAGGACCATGGCTACACCTTC	CASSLYGTEDHGYTF	15	TRBJ1-2	many	TRBD1	TRBV28
TGCGCCAGCAGCTTGGGGCAGTCCCAAGAGACCCAGTACTTC	CASSLGQSQETQYF	14	TRBJ2-5	many	NA	TRBV5-1
TGTGCCAGCAGCGTCGGGACAGGTGAAGCTTTCTTT	CASSVGTGEAFF	12	TRBJ1-1	many	TRBD1	TRBV6-1
TGTGCCACCAGCAGAGGGGGACAGGGAGGTGAAAAACTGTTTTTT	CATSRGGQGGEKLFF	15	TRBJ1-4	many	TRBD1	TRBV15
TGTGCCAGCAGCTTGGTAGGTAGCGAGGAGACCCAGTACTTC	CASSLVGSEETQYF	14	TRBJ2-5	many	NA	TRBV5-6
TGTGCCAGCAGTACATACACAGGTAATCAGCCCCAGCATTTT	CASSTYTGNQPQHF	14	TRBJ1-5	many	NA	TRBV5-6
TGTGCCAGTAGTATAGCGACGGGACAAGAGACCCAGTACTTC	CASSIATGQETQYF	14	TRBJ2-5	many	NA	TRBV19
TGTGCCAGCAGCTTAGGGGGACAGAGACAAGAGACCCAGTACTTC	CASSLGGQRQETQYF	15	TRBJ2-5	many	TRBD1	TRBV11-3
TGTGCCAGCAGCCCGGTGGGGTTGCGGGCCCTTAGAGAGCAGTTCTTC	CASSPVGLRALREQFF	16	TRBJ2-1	many	NA	TRBV5-8
TGTGCCAGCAACGACAGGGGAACTGAAGCTTTCTTT	CASNDRGTEAFF	12	TRBJ1-1	many	TRBD1	TRBV28
TGCGCCAGCAGCTTGGGAGGAGAGCGCACTGAAGCTTTCTTT	CASSLGGERTEAFF	14	TRBJ1-1	many	NA	TRBV5-1
TGTGCCAGCAGCTTAAGTGGAGGACTGAGCACTGAAGCTTTCTTT	CASSLSGGLSTEAFF	15	TRBJ1-1	many	NA	TRBV7-9
TGTGCCAGCTCCCCGGAAGAGAGGTATGAGCAGTTCTTC	CASSPEERYEQFF	13	TRBJ2-1	many	NA	TRBV18
TGTGCCAGCAGCGATAACCCGCTACAGGGGACGTCTACCTACGAGCAGTACTTC	CASSDNPLQGTSTYEQYF	18	TRBJ2-7	many	TRBD1	TRBV9
TGTGCCAGCAGCTTACGTAGCATCCACAATGAGCAGTTCTTC	CASSLRSIHNEQFF	14	TRBJ2-1	many	NA	TRBV5-8
TGTGCCAGCAGCTTGGCTAGGACAGACTATGGCTACACCTTC	CASSLARTDYGYTF	14	TRBJ1-2	many	NA	TRBV5-4
TGTGCCAGCAGCCAGGAAGACAGGAACACTGAAGCTTTCTTT	CASSQEDRNTEAFF	14	TRBJ1-1	many	NA	TRBV4-2
TGTGCCAGCAGTCATCCAGGATCAGGCTATGGCTACACCTTC	CASSHPGSGYGYTF	14	TRBJ1-2	many	NA	TRBV6-1